These T cell receptor beta chains were read from a single sample in a study of cytomegalovirus exposure and HLA in healthy donors. TCRdb's table, derived via immunoSEQ multiplex PCR, lists solely in-frame clones and lacks some. The repertoire holds 150,000 to 200,000 clones, just over 75% seen once, with about 1.9% in the top ten. Sequencing was done on a sample of PBMCs. These receptors were obtained from a young woman in good health and CMV-seropositive. Each CDR3 is given with its conserved first and last residue. The order of the fields is D gene, J gene, V gene, clone size, CDR3 protein, CDR3 DNA. D genes are given only for firm matches. The listing skips clone size in some rows; elsewhere it reads once, few, many or a size class.

>.|TRBJ2-1|TRBV9|.
CASEGGSYNEQFF
TGTGCCAGCGAAGGGGGATCCTACAATGAGCAGTTCTTC
>.|TRBJ2-3|TRBV10-3|.
CAISDRDTSTDTQYF
TGTGCCATCAGCGACAGGGATACTAGCACGGATACGCAGTATTTT
>.|TRBJ1-1|TRBV7-9|few
CASDPGQMNTEAFF
TGTGCCAGCGACCCTGGGCAGATGAACACTGAAGCTTTCTTT
>TRBD2|TRBJ2-1|TRBV9|.
CASSVVTSGSYNEQFF
TGTGCCAGCAGCGTAGTTACTAGCGGGTCCTACAATGAGCAGTTCTTC
>.|TRBJ2-7|TRBV4-1|.
CASSLRAPGYEQYF
TGCGCCAGCAGCCTACGGGCCCCGGGGTACGAGCAGTACTTC
>.|TRBJ2-1|TRBV6-5|.
CASSYGGFANEQFF
TGTGCCAGCAGTTACGGGGGCTTCGCTAATGAGCAGTTCTTC
>.|TRBJ2-3|TRBV28|few
CASRPRGSGITDTQYF
TGTGCCAGCAGACCAAGGGGTAGCGGAATCACAGATACGCAGTATTTT
>.|TRBJ1-5|TRBV28|.
CASRGADTYQPQHF
TGTGCCAGCAGGGGCGCAGACACTTATCAGCCCCAGCATTTT
>TRBD2|TRBJ2-3|TRBV5-4|.
CASSSPAWGRAGDTQYF
TGTGCCAGCAGCTCCCCGGCGTGGGGGAGGGCTGGAGATACGCAGTATTTT
>.|TRBJ2-7|TRBV28|.
CASSLRGPGYEQYF
TGTGCCAGCAGTTTAAGAGGGCCCGGCTATGAGCAGTACTTC
>TRBD1|TRBJ2-7|TRBV11-2|.
CASAQDRAQSYEQYF
TGTGCCAGTGCCCAGGACAGGGCCCAGAGCTACGAGCAGTACTTC
>.|TRBJ2-1|TRBV6-6|.
CASSYSRGTYNEQFF
TGTGCCAGCAGTTACTCTCGCGGGACCTACAATGAGCAGTTCTTC
>.|TRBJ2-3|TRBV7-9|.
CASSFGGQKDTQYF
TGTGCCAGCAGCTTTGGCGGGCAGAAAGATACGCAGTATTTT
>TRBD2|TRBJ2-1|TRBV5-1|.
CASSLRGLAGGGDEQFF
TGCGCCAGCAGCTTGAGGGGACTAGCGGGAGGAGGAGATGAGCAGTTCTTC
>TRBD1|TRBJ1-1|TRBV18|.
CASSPRQGVNTEAFF
TGTGCCAGCTCACCAAGACAGGGCGTGAACACTGAAGCTTTCTTT
>.|TRBJ1-2|TRBV28|few
CASGGAMDGYTF
TGTGCCAGCGGGGGGGCGATGGATGGCTACACCTTC
>.|TRBJ1-1|TRBV30|.
CAWSASLFVTEAFF
TGTGCCTGGAGTGCGAGCCTATTCGTCACTGAAGCTTTCTTT
>TRBD1|TRBJ2-2|TRBV5-1|.
CASSEQGMNTGELFF
TGCGCCAGCAGCGAACAGGGGATGAACACCGGGGAGCTGTTTTTT
>.|TRBJ2-7|TRBV2|.
CASSEAHSFSYEQYF
TGTGCCAGCAGTGAAGCGCACAGTTTCTCCTACGAGCAGTACTTC
>.|TRBJ1-2|TRBV19|.
CASSIRGIDNYGYTF
TGTGCCAGTAGTATCCGGGGGATAGATAACTATGGCTACACCTTC
>TRBD1|TRBJ1-2|TRBV4-1|.
CASSPWDRGYDYGYTF
TGCGCCAGCAGCCCGTGGGACAGGGGGTATGACTATGGCTACACCTTC
>TRBD1|TRBJ1-4|TRBV29-1|once
CSVVEGDRVSSRYEKLFF
TGCAGCGTTGTGGAGGGGGACAGGGTATCATCGAGATATGAAAAACTGTTTTTT
>TRBD1|TRBJ1-2|TRBV11-2|.
CASSLGASGGTYGYTF
TGTGCCAGCAGCTTAGGTGCCTCAGGGGGCACCTATGGCTACACCTTC
>TRBD1|TRBJ1-1|TRBV2|.
CASLEGQSNTEAFF
TGTGCCAGCCTCGAGGGACAGTCGAACACTGAAGCTTTCTTT
>TRBD1|TRBJ1-1|TRBV5-6|.
CASSPMTGTEEAFF
TGTGCCAGCAGCCCCATGACAGGGACAGAAGAAGCTTTCTTT
>.|TRBJ2-2|TRBV7-6|.
CASSLSPASENTGELFF
TGTGCCAGCAGCTTATCCCCGGCTAGCGAGAACACCGGGGAGCTGTTTTTT
>TRBD2|TRBJ2-1|TRBV6-5|.
CASSYSALAGTNEQFF
TGTGCCAGCAGTTACTCTGCACTAGCGGGAACCAATGAGCAGTTCTTC
>.|TRBJ2-7|TRBV29-1|.
CSVEGVEYEQYF
TGCAGCGTTGAAGGAGTCGAATACGAGCAGTACTTC
>TRBD1|TRBJ2-1|TRBV7-2|few
CASSSGTGAYNEQFF
TGTGCCAGCAGCTCCGGGACAGGGGCCTACAATGAGCAGTTCTTC
>.|TRBJ2-1|TRBV2|.
CASRKPGNYNEQFF
TGTGCCAGCAGGAAACCCGGGAACTACAATGAGCAGTTCTTC
>TRBD1|TRBJ1-1|TRBV5-1|.
CASSLNGGDRGAFF
TGCGCCAGCAGCTTGAACGGAGGGGACAGGGGAGCTTTCTTT
>TRBD2|TRBJ2-7|TRBV6-6|.
CASSYQTSGRAHEQYF
TGTGCCAGCAGTTACCAGACTAGCGGGAGGGCCCACGAGCAGTACTTC
>.|TRBJ1-4|TRBV5-1|.
CASSPLGGQEKLFF
TGCGCCAGCAGCCCCCTGGGGGGGCAAGAAAAACTGTTTTTT
>.|TRBJ1-5|TRBV4-3|.
CASSRSLNQPQHF
TGCGCCAGCAGCCGCAGTCTGAATCAGCCCCAGCATTTT
>.|TRBJ2-5|TRBV11-3|.
CASSPRGQSSETQYF
TGTGCCAGCAGCCCGAGGGGACAATCATCCGAGACCCAGTACTTC
>.|TRBJ2-7|TRBV4-3|.
CASSQDRGRSYEQYF
TGCGCCAGCAGCCAAGATCGGGGAAGATCCTACGAGCAGTACTTC